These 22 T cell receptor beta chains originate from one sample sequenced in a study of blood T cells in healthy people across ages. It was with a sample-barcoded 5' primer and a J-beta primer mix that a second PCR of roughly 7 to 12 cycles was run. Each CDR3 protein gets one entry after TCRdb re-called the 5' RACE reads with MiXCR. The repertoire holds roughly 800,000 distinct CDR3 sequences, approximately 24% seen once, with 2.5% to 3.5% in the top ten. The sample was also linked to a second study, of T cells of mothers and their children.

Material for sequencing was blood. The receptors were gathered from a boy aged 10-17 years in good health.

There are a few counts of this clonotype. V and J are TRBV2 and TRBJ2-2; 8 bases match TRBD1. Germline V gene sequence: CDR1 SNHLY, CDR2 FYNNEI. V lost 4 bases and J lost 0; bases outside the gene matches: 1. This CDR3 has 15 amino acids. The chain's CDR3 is CASSVQGANTGELFF. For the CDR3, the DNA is TGTGCCAGCAGTGTACAGGGGGCGAACACCGGGGAGCTGTTTTTT.

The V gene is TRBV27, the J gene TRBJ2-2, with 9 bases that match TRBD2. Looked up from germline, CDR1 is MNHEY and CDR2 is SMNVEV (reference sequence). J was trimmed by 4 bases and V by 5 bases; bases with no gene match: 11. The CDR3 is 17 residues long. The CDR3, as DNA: TGTGCCAGCAGTCTACTGGCGGCGGGGGGGTCCACCGGGGAGCTGTTTTTT. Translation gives CASSLLAAGGSTGELFF.

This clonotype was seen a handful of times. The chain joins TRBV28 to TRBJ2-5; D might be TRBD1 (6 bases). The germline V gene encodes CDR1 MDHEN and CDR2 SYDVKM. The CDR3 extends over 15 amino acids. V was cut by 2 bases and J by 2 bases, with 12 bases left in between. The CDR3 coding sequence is TGTGCCAGCAGTTTAAGGGGGACGGAGCAAGAGACCCAGTACTTC. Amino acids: CASSLRGTEQETQYF.

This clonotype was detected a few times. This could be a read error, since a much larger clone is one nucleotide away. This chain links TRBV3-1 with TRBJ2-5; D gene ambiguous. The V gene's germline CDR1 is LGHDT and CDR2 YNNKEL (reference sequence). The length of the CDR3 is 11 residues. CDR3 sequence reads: CASGQGGTQYF. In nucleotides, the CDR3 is TGTGCCAGCGGCCAAGGCGGGACCCAGTACTTC.

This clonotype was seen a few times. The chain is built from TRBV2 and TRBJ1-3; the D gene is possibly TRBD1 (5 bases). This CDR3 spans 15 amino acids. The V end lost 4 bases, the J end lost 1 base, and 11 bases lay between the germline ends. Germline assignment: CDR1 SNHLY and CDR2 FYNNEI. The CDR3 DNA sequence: TGTGCCAGCAGTGTTCCTCGGGGGTCTGGAAACACCATATATTTT. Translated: CASSVPRGSGNTIYF.

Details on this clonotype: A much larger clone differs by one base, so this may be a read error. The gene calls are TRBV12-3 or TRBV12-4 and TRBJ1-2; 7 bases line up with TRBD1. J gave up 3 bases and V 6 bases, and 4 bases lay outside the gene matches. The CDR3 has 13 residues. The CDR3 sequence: CASSHGTDYGYTF. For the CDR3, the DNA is TGTGCCAGCAGCCACGGGACAGACTATGGCTACACCTTC.

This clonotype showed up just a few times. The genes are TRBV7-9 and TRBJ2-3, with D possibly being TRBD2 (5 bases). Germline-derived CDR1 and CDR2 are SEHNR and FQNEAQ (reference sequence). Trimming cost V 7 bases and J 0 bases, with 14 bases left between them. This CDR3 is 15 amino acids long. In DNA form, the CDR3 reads TGTGCCAGCACCCCTTTAGCGTGGAGCACAGATACGCAGTATTTT. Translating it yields CASTPLAWSTDTQYF.

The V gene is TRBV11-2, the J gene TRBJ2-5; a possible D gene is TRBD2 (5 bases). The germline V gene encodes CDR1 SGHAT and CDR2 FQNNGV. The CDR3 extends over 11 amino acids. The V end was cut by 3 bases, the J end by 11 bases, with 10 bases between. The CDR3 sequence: CASSFLDSQYF. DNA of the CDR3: TGTGCCAGCAGCTTCTTGGACTCTCAGTACTTC.

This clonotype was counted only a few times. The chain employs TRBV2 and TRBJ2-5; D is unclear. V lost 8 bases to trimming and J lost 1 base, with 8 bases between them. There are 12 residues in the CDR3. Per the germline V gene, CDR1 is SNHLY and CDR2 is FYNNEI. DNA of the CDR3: TGTGCCAGCTCGGAATTCCAAGAGACCCAGTACTTC. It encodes CASSEFQETQYF.

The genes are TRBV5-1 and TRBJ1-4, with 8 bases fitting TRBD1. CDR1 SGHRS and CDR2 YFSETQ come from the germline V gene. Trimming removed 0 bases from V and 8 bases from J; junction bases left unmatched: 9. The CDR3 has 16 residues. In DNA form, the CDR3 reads TGCGCCAGCAGCTTGGGGCAGGGGGCGCGGGGCGAAAAACTGTTTTTT. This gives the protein CASSLGQGARGEKLFF. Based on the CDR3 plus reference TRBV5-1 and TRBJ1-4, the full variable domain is KAGVTQTPRYLIKTRGQQVTLSCSPISGHRSVSWYQQTPGQGLQFLFEYFSETQRNKGNFPGRFSGRQFSNSRSEMNVSTLELGDSALYLCASSLGQGARGEKLFFGSGTQLSVL.

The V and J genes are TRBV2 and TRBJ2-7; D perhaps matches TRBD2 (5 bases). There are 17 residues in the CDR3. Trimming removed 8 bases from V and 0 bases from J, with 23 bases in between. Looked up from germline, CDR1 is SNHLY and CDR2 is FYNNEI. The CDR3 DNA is TGTGCCAGCGCGAGACAATCGGGTAAAGGGAGCTCCTACGAGCAGTACTTC. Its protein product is CASARQSGKGSSYEQYF.

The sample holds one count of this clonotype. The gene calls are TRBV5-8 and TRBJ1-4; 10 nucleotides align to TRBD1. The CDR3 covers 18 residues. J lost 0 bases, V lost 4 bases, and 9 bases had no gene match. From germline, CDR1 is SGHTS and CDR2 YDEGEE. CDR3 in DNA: TGTGCCAGCAGCCCGGGACAGGGGTTAGCGGCAACTAATGAAAAACTGTTTTTT. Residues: CASSPGQGLAATNEKLFF.

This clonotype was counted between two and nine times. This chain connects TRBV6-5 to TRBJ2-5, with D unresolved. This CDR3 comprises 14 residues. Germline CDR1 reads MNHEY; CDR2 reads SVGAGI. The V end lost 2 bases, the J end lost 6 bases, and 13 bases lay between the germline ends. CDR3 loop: CASSYDRVGKTQYF. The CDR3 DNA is TGTGCCAGCAGTTACGACCGGGTGGGGAAGACCCAGTACTTC.

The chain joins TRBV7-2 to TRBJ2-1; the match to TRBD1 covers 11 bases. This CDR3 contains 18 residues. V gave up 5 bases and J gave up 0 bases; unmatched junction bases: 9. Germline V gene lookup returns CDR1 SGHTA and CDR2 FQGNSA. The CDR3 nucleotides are TGTGCCAGCAGCCCCGGACAGGGGGCCCCTAGCTCCTACAATGAGCAGTTCTTC. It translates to CASSPGQGAPSSYNEQFF.

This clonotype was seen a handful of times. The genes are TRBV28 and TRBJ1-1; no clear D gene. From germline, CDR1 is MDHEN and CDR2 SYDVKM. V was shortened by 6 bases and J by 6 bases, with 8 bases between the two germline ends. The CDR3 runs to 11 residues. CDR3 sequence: CASSPRAEAFF. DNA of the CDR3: TGTGCCAGCAGCCCTAGGGCTGAAGCTTTCTTT.

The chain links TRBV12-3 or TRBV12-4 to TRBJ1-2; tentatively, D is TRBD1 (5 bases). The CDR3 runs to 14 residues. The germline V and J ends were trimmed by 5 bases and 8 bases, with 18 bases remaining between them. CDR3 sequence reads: CASSPQGRLGGYTF. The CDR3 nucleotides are TGTGCCAGCAGTCCCCAGGGCAGGTTGGGCGGCTACACCTTC.

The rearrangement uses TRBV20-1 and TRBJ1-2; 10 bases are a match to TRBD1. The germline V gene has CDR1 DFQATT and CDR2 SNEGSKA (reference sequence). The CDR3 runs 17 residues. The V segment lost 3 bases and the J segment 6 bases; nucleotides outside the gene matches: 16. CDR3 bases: TGCAGTGCTAGCCCGACAGGGGGCGCGTTAGGGAAACATGGCTACACCTTC. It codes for CSASPTGGALGKHGYTF.

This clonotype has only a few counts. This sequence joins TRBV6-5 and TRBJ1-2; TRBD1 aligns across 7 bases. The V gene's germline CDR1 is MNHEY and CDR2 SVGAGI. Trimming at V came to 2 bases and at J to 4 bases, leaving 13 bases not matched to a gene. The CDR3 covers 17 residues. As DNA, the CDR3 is TGTGCCAGCAGTTACGCTATGAGGGGGCTGTACGGCTATGGCTACACCTTC. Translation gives CASSYAMRGLYGYGYTF.

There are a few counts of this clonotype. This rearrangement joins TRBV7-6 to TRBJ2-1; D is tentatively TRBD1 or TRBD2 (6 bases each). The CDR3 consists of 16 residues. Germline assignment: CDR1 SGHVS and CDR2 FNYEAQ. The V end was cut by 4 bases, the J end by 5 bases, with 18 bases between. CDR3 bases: TGTGCCAGCAGCTCGCTCTATAAGGGGGGCCACAATGAGCAGTTCTTC. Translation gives CASSSLYKGGHNEQFF.

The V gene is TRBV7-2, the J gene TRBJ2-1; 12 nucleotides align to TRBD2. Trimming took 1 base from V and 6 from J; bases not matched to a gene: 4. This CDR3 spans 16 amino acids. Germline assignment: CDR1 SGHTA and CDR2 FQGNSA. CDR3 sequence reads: CASSLGPGLAGNEQFF. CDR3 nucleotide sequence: TGTGCCAGCAGCTTAGGCCCGGGACTAGCGGGCAATGAGCAGTTCTTC.

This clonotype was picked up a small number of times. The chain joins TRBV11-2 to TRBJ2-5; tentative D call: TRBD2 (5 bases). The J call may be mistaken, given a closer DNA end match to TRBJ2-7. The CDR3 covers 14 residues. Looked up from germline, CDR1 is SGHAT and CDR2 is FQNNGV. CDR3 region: CASSLTTLADEQYF. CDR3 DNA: TGTGCCAGCAGCTTAACCACTCTAGCCGACGAGCAGTACTTC.

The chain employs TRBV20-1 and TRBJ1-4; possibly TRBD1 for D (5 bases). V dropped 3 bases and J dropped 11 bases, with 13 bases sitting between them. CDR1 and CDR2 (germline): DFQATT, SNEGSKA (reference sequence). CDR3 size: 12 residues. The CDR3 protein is CSASQGREKLFF. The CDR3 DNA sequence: TGCAGTGCTAGCCAGGGACGGGAGAAACTGTTTTTT.